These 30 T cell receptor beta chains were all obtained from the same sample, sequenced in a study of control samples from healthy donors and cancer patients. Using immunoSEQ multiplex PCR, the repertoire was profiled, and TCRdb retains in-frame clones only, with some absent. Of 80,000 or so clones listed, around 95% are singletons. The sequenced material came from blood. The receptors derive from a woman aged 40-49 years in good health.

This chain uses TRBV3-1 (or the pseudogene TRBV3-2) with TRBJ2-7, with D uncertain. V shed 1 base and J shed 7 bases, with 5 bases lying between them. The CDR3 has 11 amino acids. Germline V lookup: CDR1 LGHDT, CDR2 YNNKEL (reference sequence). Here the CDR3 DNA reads TGTGCCAGCAGCCAAGGTAAAGAGCAGTACTTC. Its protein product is CASSQGKEQYF.

The CDR3 spells CASSLAGNTIYF. CDR3 nucleotide sequence: TGTGCCAGCAGCTTAGCCGGGAACACCATATATTTT. The gene calls are TRBV7-9 and TRBJ1-3, with D unclear. Trimming stripped 0 bases from V and 7 bases from J, with 4 bases between. This CDR3 contains 12 residues. The V gene's germline CDR1 is SEHNR and CDR2 FQNEAQ (reference sequence).

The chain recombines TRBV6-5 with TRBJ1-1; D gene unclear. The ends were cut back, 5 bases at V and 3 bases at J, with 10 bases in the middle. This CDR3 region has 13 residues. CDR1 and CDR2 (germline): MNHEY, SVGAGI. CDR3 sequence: CASSPRADTEAFF. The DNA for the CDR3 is TGTGCCAGCAGTCCCCGAGCGGACACTGAAGCTTTCTTT.

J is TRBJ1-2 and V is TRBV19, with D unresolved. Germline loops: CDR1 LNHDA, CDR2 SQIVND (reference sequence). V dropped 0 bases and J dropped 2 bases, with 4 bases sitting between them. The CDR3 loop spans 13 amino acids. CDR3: CASSIDLNYGYTF. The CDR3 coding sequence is TGTGCCAGTAGTATAGATCTCAACTATGGCTACACCTTC.

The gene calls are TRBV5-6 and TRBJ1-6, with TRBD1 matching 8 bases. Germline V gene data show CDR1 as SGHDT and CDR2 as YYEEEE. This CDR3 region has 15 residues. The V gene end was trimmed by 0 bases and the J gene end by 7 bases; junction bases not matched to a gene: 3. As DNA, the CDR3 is TGTGCCAGCAGCTTGGGACAGGGGAGCAATTCACCCCTCCACTTT. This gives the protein CASSLGQGSNSPLHF.

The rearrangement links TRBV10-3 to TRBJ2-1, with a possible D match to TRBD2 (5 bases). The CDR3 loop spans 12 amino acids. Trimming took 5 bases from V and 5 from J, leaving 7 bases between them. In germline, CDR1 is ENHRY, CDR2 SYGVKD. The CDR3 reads CAISTRDNEQFF. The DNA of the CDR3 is TGTGCCATCAGTACTAGAGACAATGAGCAGTTCTTC.

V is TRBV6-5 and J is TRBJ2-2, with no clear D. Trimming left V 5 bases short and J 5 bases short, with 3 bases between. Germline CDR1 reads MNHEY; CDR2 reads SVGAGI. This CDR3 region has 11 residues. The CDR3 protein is CASSRTGELFF. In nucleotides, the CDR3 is TGTGCCAGCAGTCGGACCGGGGAGCTGTTTTTT.

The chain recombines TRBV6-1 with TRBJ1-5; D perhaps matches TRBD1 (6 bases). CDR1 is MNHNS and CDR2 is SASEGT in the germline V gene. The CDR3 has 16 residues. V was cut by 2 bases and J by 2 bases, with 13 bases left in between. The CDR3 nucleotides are TGTGCCAGCAGTGAAACAGGGACCCCGGGCAATCAGCCCCAGCATTTT. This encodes CASSETGTPGNQPQHF.

The CDR3 loop reads CASSYSPAGGYEQYF. The CDR3 DNA reads as TGTGCCAGCAGTTACTCACCCGCGGGAGGCTACGAGCAGTACTTC. The chain links TRBV6-5 to TRBJ2-7, with 8 bases identical to TRBD2. The CDR3 has 15 amino acids. Germline V gene sequence: CDR1 MNHEY, CDR2 SVGAGI. The ends lost 0 bases at V and 3 bases at J; junction bases unmatched: 4.

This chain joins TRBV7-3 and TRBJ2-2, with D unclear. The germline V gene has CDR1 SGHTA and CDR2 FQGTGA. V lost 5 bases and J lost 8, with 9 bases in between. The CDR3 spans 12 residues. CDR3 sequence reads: CASSKVAGELFF. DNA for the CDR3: TGTGCCAGCAGCAAGGTGGCGGGGGAGCTGTTTTTT. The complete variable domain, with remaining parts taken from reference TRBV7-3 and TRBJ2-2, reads GAGVSQTPSNKVTEKGKYVELRCDPISGHTALYWYRQSLGQGPEFLIYFQGTGAADDSGLPNDRFFAVRPEGSVSTLKIQRTERGDSAVYLCASSKVAGELFFGEGSRLTVL.

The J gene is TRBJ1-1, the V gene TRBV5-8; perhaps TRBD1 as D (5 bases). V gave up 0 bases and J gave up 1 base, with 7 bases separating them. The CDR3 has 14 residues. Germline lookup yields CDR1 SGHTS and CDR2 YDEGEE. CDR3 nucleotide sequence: TGTGCCAGCAGCTTGGTTGACAGGAACACTGAAGCTTTCTTT. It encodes CASSLVDRNTEAFF.

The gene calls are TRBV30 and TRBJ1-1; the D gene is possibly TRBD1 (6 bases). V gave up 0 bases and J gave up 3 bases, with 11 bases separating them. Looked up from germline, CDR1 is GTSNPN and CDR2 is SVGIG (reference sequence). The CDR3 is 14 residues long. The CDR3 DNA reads TGTGCCTGGAGTGTCATAGGGGGATACACTGAAGCTTTCTTT. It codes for CAWSVIGGYTEAFF.

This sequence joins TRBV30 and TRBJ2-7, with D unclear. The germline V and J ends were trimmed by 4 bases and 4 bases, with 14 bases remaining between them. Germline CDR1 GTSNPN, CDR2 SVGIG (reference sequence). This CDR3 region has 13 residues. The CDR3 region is CAWTPLDGYEQYF. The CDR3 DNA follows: TGTGCCTGGACCCCCCTGGACGGTTACGAGCAGTACTTC. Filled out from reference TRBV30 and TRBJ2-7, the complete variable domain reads SQTIHQWPATLVQPVGSPLSLECTVEGTSNPNLYWYRQAAGRGLQLLFYSVGIGQISSEVPQNLSASRPQDRQFILSSKKLLLSDSGFYLCAWTPLDGYEQYFGPGTRLTVT.

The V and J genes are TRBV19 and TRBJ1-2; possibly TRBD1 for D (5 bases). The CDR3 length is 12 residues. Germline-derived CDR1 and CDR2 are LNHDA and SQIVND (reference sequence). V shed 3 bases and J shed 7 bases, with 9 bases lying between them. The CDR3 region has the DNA TGTGCCAGTAGTATTTCAGGGCCTGGCTACACCTTC. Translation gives CASSISGPGYTF.

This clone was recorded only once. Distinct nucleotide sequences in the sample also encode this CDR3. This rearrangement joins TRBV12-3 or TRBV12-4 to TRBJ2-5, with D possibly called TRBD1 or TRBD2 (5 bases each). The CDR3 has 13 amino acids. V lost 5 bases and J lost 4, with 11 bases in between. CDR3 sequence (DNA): TGTGCCAGCAGTCGGGACCGTCGAGAGACCCAGTACTTC. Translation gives CASSRDRRETQYF.

The CDR3 here is CASSPAGDSPLHF. DNA of the CDR3: TGTGCCAGCAGCCCGGCGGGGGATTCACCCCTCCACTTT. The gene calls are TRBV9 and TRBJ1-6, with D perhaps TRBD1 (5 bases). CDR1 and CDR2 (germline): SGDLS, YYNGEE. This CDR3 spans 13 amino acids. Trimming stripped 4 bases from V and 8 bases from J, with 10 bases between.

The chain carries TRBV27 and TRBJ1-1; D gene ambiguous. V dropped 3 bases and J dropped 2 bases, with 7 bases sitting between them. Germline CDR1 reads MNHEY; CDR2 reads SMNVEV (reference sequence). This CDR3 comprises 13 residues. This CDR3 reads CASSFARNTEAFF. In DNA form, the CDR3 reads TGTGCCAGCAGTTTCGCCCGTAACACTGAAGCTTTCTTT.

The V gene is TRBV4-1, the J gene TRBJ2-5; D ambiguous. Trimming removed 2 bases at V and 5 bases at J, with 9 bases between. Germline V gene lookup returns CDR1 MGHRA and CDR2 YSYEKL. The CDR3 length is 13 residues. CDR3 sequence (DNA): TGCGCCAGCAGCCAACGGGTAGGGGAGACCCAGTACTTC. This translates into CASSQRVGETQYF.

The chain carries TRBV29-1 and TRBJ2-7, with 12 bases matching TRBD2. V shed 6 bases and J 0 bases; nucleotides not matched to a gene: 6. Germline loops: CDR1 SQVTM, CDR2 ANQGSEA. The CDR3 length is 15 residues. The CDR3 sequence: CSVLTSGSDSYEQYF. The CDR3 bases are TGCAGCGTCCTGACTAGCGGGAGCGACTCCTACGAGCAGTACTTC.

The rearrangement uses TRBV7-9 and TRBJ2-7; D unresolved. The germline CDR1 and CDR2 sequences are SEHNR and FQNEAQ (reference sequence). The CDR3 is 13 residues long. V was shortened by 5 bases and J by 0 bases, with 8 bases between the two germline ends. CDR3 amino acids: CASSTVPSYEQYF. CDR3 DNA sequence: TGTGCCAGCAGCACAGTCCCCTCCTACGAGCAGTACTTC.

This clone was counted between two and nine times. The CDR3 nucleotides read TGCGCCAGCAGCTTGGGAGGTGGCCAAGAGACCCAGTACTTC. Amino acid sequence: CASSLGGGQETQYF. The rearrangement uses TRBV5-1 and TRBJ2-5; no definite D call. This CDR3 has 14 amino acids. The V gene's germline CDR1 is SGHRS and CDR2 YFSETQ. Deletions cut 0 bases from V and 1 base from J, with 7 bases between.

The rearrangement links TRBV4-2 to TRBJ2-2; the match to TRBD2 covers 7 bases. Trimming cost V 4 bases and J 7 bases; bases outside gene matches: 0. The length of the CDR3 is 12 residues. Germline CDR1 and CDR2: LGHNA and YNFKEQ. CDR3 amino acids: CASSPGGGELFF. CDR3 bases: TGTGCCAGCAGCCCGGGGGGCGGGGAGCTGTTTTTT.

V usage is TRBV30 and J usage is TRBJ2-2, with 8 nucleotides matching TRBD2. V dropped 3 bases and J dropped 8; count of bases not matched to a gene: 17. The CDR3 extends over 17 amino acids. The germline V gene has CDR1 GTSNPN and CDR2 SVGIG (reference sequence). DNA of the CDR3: TGTGCCTGGAGGAATCCCTGGGGTAGCGGGGTCCTTGGGGAGCTGTTTTTT. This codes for CAWRNPWGSGVLGELFF.

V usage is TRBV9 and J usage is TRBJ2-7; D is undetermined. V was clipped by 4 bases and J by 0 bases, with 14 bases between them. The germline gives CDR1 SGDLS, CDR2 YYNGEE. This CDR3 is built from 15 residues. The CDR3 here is CASSTRSESSYEQYF. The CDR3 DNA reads TGTGCCAGCAGCACCCGCAGCGAGAGCTCCTACGAGCAGTACTTC.

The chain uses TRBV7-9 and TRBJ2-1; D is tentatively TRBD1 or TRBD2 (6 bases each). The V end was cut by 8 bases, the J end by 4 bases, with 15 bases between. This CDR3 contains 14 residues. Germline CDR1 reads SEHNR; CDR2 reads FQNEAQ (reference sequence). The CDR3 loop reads CASVARGDYNEQFF. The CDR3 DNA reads TGTGCCAGCGTAGCGAGGGGGGATTACAATGAGCAGTTCTTC.

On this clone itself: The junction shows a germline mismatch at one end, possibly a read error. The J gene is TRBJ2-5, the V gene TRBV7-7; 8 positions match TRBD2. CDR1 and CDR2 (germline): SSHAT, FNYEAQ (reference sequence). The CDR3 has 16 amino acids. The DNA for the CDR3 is TGTGCTAGCAGCTTAGTAATTGCGGGGGGACCAGAGACCCAGTACTTC. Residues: CASSLVIAGGPETQYF.

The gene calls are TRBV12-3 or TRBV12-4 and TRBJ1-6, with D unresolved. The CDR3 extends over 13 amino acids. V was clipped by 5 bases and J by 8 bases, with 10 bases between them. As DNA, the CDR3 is TGTGCCAGCAGTCCGATAACAGATTCACCCCTCCACTTT. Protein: CASSPITDSPLHF.

The CDR3 spells CASRTPGKGANEKLFF. The CDR3 DNA reads as TGTGCCAGCAGGACGCCAGGGAAGGGGGCTAATGAAAAACTGTTTTTT. The chain carries TRBV28 and TRBJ1-4, with a possible D match to TRBD1 (6 bases). CDR1 MDHEN and CDR2 SYDVKM come from the germline V gene. Trimming removed 6 bases at V and 3 bases at J, with 17 bases between. The CDR3 has 16 residues.

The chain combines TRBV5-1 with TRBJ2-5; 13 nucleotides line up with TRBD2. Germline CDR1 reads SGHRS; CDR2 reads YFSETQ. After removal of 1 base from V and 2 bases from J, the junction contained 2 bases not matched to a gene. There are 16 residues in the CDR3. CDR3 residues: CASSLRLAGGQETQYF. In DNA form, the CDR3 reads TGCGCCAGCAGCTTGAGACTAGCGGGAGGACAAGAGACCCAGTACTTC.

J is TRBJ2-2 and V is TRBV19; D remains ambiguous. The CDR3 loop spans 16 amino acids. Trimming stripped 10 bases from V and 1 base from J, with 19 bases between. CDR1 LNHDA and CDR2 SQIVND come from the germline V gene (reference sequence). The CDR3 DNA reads TGTGCCACCAGGAGAAAGGGAAAACTGAACACCGGGGAGCTGTTTTTT. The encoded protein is CATRRKGKLNTGELFF.